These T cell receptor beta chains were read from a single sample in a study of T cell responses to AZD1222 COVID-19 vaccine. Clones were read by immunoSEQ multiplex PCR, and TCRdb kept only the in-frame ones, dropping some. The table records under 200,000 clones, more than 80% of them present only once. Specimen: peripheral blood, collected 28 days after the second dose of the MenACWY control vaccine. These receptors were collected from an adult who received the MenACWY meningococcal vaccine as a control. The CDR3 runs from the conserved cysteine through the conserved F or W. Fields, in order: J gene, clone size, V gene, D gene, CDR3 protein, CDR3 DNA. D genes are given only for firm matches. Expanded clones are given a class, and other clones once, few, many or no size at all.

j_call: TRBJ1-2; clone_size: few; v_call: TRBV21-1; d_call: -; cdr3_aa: CASSATGVYGYTF; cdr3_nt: TGTGCCAGCAGCGCCACGGGGGTATATGGCTACACCTTC
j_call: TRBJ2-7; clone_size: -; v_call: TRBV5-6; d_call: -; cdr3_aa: CASTRTGRVTYEQYF; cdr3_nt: TGTGCCAGCACTCGCACAGGGCGAGTGACCTACGAGCAGTACTTC
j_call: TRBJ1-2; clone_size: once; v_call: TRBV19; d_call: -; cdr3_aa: CASLRDSRLGGYTF; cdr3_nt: TGTGCCAGCCTTCGAGACAGCCGCTTGGGAGGCTACACCTTC
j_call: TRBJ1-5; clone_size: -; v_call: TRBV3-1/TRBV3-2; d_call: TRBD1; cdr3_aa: CASSPMTGFQPQHF; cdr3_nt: TGTGCCAGCAGCCCCATGACAGGGTTTCAGCCCCAGCATTTT
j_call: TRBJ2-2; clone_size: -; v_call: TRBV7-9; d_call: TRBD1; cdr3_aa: CASSLGQGEIGELFF; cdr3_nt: TGTGCCAGCAGCCTCGGACAGGGGGAAATCGGGGAGCTGTTTTTT
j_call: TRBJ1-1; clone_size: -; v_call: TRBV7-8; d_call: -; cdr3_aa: CASSFVRTEAFF; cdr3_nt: TGTGCCAGCAGCTTTGTTCGCACTGAAGCTTTCTTT
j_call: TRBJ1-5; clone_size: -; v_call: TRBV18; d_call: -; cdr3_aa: CASTTGPSNQPQHF; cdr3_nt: TGTGCCAGCACCACCGGCCCGAGCAATCAGCCCCAGCATTTT
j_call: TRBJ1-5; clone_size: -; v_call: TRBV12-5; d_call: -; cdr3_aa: CASGLGQYSNQPQHF; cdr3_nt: TGTGCTAGTGGTTTGGGACAGTATAGCAATCAGCCCCAGCATTTT
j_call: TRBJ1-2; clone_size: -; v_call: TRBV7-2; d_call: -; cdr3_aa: CASSQSQGSNYGYTF; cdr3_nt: TGTGCCAGCAGCCAATCTCAGGGTTCTAACTATGGCTACACCTTC
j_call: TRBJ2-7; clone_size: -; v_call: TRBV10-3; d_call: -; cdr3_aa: CAISASSYEQYF; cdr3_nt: TGTGCCATCAGTGCTAGCTCCTACGAGCAGTACTTC
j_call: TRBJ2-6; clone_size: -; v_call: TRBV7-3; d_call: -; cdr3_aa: CASKESGANVLTF; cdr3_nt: TGTGCCAGCAAAGAGTCTGGGGCCAACGTCCTGACTTTC
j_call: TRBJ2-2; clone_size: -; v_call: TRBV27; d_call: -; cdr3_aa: CASSPRALGTGELFF; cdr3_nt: TGTGCCAGCAGCCCCCGGGCCCTAGGCACCGGGGAGCTGTTTTTT
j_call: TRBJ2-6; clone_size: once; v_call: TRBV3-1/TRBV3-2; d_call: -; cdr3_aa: CASSQALGSGANVLTF; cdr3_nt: TGTGCCAGCAGCCAAGCTTTGGGATCTGGGGCCAACGTCCTGACTTTC
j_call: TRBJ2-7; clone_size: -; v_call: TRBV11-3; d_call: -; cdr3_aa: CASSLGVRGVSYEQYF; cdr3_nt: TGTGCCAGCAGCTTAGGTGTTCGAGGCGTCTCCTACGAGCAGTACTTC
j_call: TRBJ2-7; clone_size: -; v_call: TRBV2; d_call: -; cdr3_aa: CASSEGQPYEQYF; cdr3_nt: TGTGCCAGCAGTGAAGGACAGCCCTACGAGCAGTACTTC
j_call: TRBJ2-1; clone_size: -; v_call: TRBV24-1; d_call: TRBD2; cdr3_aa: CATSALTLAGDEQFF; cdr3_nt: TGTGCCACCAGTGCCCTCACACTAGCGGGAGATGAGCAGTTCTTC
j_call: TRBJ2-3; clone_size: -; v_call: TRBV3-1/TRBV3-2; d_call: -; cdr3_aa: CASSWTDTQYF; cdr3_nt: TGTGCCAGCAGCTGGACAGATACGCAGTATTTT
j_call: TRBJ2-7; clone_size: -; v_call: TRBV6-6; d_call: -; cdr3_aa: CASSRGAHSHEQYF; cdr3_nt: TGTGCCAGCAGTAGGGGAGCCCATAGCCACGAGCAGTACTTC
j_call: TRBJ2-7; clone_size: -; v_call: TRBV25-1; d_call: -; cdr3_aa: CASSESYPRDEQYF; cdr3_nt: TGTGCCAGCAGTGAATCCTATCCGAGGGACGAGCAGTACTTC
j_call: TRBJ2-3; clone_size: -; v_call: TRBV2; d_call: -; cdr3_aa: CASSPWTGRGTDTQYF; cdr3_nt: TGTGCCAGCAGTCCTTGGACAGGGAGGGGCACAGATACGCAGTATTTT
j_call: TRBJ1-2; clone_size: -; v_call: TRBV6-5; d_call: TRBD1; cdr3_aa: CASSSGTASFYGYTF; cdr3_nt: TGTGCCAGCAGTTCCGGGACAGCCTCCTTCTATGGCTACACCTTC
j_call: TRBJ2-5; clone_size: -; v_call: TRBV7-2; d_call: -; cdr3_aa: CASSLQKGQETQYF; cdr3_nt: TGTGCCAGCAGCTTACAAAAAGGCCAAGAGACCCAGTACTTC
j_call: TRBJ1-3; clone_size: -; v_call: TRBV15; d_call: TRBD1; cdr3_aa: CATSRDQGGGNTIYF; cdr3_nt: TGTGCCACCAGCAGAGATCAGGGGGGTGGAAACACCATATATTTT
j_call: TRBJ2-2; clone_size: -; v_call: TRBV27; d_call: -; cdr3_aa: CASSQRGGTNTGELFF; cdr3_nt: TGTGCCAGCAGTCAAAGGGGGGGCACGAACACCGGGGAGCTGTTTTTT
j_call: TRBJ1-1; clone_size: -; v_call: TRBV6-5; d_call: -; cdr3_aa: CASSSGNTEAFF; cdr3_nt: TGTGCCAGCAGTTCAGGGAACACTGAAGCTTTCTTT
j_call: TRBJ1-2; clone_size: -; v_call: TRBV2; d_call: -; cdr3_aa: CASRGQNYGYTF; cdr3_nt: TGTGCCAGCAGGGGGCAAAACTATGGCTACACCTTC
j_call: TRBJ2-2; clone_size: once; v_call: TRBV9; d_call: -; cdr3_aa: CASSVARGGTGELFF; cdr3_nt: TGTGCCAGCAGCGTAGCGAGGGGGGGAACCGGGGAGCTGTTTTTT
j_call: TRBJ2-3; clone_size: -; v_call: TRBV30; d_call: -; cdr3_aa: CAWSGDGGGGNAQYF; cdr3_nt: TGTGCCTGGAGTGGAGACGGAGGGGGCGGGAATGCGCAGTATTTT
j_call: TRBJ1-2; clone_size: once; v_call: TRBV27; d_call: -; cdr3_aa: CASSLNRGAFGYTF; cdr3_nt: TGTGCCAGCAGTCTAAATCGGGGGGCCTTTGGCTACACCTTC
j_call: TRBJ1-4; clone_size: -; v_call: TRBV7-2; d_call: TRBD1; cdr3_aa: CASSPQTGPEKLFF; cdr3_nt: TGTGCCAGCAGCCCCCAGACAGGGCCCGAAAAACTGTTTTTT
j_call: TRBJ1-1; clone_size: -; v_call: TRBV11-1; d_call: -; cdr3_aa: CASSFGGAANTEAFF; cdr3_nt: TGTGCCAGCAGCTTTGGCGGAGCAGCGAACACTGAAGCTTTCTTT
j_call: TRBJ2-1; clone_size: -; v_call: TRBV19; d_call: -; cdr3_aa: CASTLSPHGGVTYNEQFF; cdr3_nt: TGTGCCAGTACTTTAAGCCCCCACGGCGGAGTAACCTACAATGAGCAGTTCTTC
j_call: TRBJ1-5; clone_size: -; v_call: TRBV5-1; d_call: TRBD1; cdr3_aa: CASSHGQGGQPQHF; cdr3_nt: TGCGCCAGCAGTCATGGACAGGGTGGGCAGCCCCAGCATTTT
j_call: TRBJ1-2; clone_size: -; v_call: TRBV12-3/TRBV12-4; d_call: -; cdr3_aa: CASSLGGHGYTF; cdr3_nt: TGTGCCAGCAGTTTAGGAGGGCATGGCTACACCTTC
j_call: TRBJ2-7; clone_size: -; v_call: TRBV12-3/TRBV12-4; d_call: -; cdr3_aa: CASSFLYEQYF; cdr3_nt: TGTGCCAGCAGTTTCCTCTACGAGCAGTACTTC
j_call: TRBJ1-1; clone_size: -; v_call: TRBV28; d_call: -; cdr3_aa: CASVRTLVTEAFF; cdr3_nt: TGTGCCAGCGTCCGGACGCTTGTCACTGAAGCTTTCTTT
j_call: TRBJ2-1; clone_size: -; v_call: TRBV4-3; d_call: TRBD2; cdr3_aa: CASSLGLAGIRLF; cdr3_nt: TGCGCCAGCAGCCTGGGACTAGCGGGAATCCGACTCTTC